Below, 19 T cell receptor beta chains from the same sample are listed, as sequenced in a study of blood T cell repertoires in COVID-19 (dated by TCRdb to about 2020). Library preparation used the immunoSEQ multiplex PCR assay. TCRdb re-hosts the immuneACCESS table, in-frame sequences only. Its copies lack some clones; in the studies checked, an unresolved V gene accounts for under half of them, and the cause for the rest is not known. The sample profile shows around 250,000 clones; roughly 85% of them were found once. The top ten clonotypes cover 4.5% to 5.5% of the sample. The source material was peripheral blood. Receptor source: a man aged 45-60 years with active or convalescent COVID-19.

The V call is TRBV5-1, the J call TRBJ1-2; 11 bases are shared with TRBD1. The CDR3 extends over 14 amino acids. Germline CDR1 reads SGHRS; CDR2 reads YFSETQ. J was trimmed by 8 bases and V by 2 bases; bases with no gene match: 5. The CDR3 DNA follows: TGCGCCAGCAGCTTCCCGGGACAGGGGGAAGGCTACACCTTC. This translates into CASSFPGQGEGYTF.

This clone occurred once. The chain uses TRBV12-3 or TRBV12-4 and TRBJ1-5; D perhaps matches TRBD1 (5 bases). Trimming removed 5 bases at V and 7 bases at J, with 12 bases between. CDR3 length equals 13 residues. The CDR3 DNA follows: TGTGCCAGCAGTAGGGGTGATTGGCAGCCCCAGCATTTT. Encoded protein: CASSRGDWQPQHF.

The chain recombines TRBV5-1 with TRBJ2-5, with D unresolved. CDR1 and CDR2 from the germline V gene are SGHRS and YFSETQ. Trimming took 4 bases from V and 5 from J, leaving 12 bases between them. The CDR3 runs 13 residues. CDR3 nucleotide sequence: TGCGCCAGCAGCGCCCGATCCGAGGAGACCCAGTACTTC. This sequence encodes CASSARSEETQYF.

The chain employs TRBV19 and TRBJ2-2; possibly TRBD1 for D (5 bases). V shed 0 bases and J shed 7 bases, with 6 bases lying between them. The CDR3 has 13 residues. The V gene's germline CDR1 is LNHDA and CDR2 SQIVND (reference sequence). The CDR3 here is CASSIDQGGELFF. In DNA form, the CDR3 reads TGTGCCAGTAGTATAGATCAGGGCGGGGAGCTGTTTTTT. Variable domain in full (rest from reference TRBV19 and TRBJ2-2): DGGITQSPKYLFRKEGQNVTLSCEQNLNHDAMYWYRQDPGQGLRLIYYSQIVNDFQKGDIAEGYSVSREKKESFPLTVTSAQKNPTAFYLCASSIDQGGELFFGEGSRLTVL.

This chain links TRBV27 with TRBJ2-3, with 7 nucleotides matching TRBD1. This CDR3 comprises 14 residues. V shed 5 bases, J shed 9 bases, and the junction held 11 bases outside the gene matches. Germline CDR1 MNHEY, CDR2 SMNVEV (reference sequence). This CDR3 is CASSPGTAPLTQYF. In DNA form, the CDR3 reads TGTGCCAGCAGTCCAGGGACAGCTCCATTGACGCAGTATTTT.

CDR3: CASSSQGAGYGYTF. The CDR3 region has the DNA TGCGCCAGCAGCTCTCAGGGGGCAGGGTATGGCTACACCTTC. The chain carries TRBV5-1 and TRBJ1-2, with 8 bases aligning to TRBD1. Germline values: CDR1 SGHRS, CDR2 YFSETQ. This CDR3 has 14 amino acids. The J segment lost 5 bases and the V segment lost 3 bases, leaving 6 bases of the junction unmatched. Filled out from reference TRBV5-1 and TRBJ1-2, the complete variable domain reads KAGVTQTPRYLIKTRGQQVTLSCSPISGHRSVSWYQQTPGQGLQFLFEYFSETQRNKGNFPGRFSGRQFSNSRSEMNVSTLELGDSALYLCASSSQGAGYGYTFGSGTRLTVV.

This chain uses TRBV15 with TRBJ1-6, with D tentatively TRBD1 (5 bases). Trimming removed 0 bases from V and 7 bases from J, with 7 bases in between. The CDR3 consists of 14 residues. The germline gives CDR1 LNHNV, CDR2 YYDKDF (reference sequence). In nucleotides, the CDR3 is TGTGCCACCAGCAGAGATCCAGGGAATTCACCCCTCCACTTT. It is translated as CATSRDPGNSPLHF. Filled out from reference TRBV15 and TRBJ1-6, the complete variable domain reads DAMVIQNPRYQVTQFGKPVTLSCSQTLNHNVMYWYQQKSSQAPKLLFHYYDKDFNNEADTPDNFQSRRPNTSFCFLDIRSPGLGDTAMYLCATSRDPGNSPLHFGNGTRLTVT.

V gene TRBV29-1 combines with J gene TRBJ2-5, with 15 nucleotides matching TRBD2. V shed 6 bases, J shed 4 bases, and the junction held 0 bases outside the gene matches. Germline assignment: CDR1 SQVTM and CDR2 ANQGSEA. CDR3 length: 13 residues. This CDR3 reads CSVGLAGGETQYF. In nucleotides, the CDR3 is TGCAGCGTGGGACTAGCGGGGGGAGAGACCCAGTACTTC.

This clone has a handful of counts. The CDR3 DNA follows: TGTGCCAGCAGCCACCGGGACTTAAACACCAATGAGCAGTTCTTC. Its protein is CASSHRDLNTNEQFF. The chain couples TRBV7-9 to TRBJ2-1; TRBD2 is a possible D gene (6 bases). CDR1 and CDR2 (germline): SEHNR, FQNEAQ (reference sequence). The CDR3 covers 15 residues. The V gene lost 5 bases and the J gene lost 6 bases, with 17 bases spanning the gap.

CDR3 bases: TGTGCCAGCGAATACGGGAGGGCCTCTACCGGGGAGCTGTTTTTT. Translating gives CASEYGRASTGELFF. This sequence joins TRBV5-5 and TRBJ2-2; 8 nucleotides match TRBD2. Germline V gene data show CDR1 as SGHKS and CDR2 as YYEKEE (reference sequence). The junction had 10 bases not matched to a gene; V was cut back by 7 bases and J by 5 bases. The CDR3 is 15 amino acids.

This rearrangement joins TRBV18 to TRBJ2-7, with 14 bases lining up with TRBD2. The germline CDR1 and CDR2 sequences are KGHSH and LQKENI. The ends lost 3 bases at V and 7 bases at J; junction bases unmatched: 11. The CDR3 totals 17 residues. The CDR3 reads CASSPSRLAGGPEEQYF. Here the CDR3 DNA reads TGTGCCAGCTCACCGTCACGACTAGCGGGAGGGCCTGAAGAGCAGTACTTC.

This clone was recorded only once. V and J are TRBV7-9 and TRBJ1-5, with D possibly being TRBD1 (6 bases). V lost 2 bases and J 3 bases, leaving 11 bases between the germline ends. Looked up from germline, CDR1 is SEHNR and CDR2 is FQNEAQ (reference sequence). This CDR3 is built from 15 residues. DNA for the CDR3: TGTGCCAGCAGCTTAACCACAGGGAACAATCAGCCCCAGCATTTT. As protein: CASSLTTGNNQPQHF.

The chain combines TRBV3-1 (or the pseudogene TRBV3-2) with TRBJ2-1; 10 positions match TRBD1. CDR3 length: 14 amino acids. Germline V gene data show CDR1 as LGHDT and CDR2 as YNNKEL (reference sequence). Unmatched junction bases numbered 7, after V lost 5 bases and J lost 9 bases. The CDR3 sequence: CASSSRQGAGEQFF. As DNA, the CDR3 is TGTGCCAGCAGCAGCAGACAGGGGGCGGGTGAGCAGTTCTTC.

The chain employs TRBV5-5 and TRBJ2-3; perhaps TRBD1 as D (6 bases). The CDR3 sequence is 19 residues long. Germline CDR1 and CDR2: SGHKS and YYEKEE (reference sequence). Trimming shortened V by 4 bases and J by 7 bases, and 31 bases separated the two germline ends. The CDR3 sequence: CASSIQVGGPKVSLNTQYF. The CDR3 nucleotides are TGTGCCAGCAGCATCCAGGTTGGGGGCCCAAAAGTAAGCCTAAATACGCAGTATTTT.

This chain's CDR3 is CASSPTPTIAGGTATQYF. DNA for the CDR3: TGTGCCAGCAGCCCAACACCCACCATAGCGGGAGGGACCGCTACGCAGTATTTT. This chain links TRBV9 with TRBJ2-3, with TRBD2 identical over 11 bases. Germline V CDR1 and CDR2: SGDLS, YYNGEE. The CDR3 contains 18 residues. With V trimmed by 4 bases and J by 8 bases, 18 bases remained unmatched. Filled out from reference TRBV9 and TRBJ2-3, the complete variable domain reads DSGVTQTPKHLITATGQRVTLRCSPRSGDLSVYWYQQSLDQGLQFLIQYYNGEERAKGNILERFSAQQFPDLHSELNLSSLELGDSALYFCASSPTPTIAGGTATQYFGPGTRLTVL.

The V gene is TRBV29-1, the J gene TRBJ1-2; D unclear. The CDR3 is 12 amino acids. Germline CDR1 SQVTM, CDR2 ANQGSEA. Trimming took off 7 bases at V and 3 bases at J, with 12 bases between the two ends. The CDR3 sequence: CSAIWRDYGYTF. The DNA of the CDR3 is TGCAGCGCCATCTGGAGGGACTATGGCTACACCTTC. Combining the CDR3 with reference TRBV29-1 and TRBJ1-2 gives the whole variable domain SAVISQKPSRDICQRGTSLTIQCQVDSQVTMMFWYRQQPGQSLTLIATANQGSEATYESGFVIDKFPISRPNLTFSTLTVSNMSPEDSSIYLCSAIWRDYGYTFGSGTRLTVV.

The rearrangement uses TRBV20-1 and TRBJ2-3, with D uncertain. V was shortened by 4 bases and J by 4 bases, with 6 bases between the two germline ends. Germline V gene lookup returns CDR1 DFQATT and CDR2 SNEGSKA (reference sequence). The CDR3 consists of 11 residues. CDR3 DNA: TGCAGTGCTAAAAGCCCAGATACGCAGTATTTT. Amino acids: CSAKSPDTQYF.

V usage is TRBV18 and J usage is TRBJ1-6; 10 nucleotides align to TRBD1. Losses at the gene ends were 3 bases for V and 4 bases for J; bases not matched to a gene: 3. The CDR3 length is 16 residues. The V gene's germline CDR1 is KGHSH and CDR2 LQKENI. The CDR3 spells CASSPWDRGYNSPLHF. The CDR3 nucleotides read TGTGCCAGCTCACCTTGGGACAGGGGATATAATTCACCCCTCCACTTT.

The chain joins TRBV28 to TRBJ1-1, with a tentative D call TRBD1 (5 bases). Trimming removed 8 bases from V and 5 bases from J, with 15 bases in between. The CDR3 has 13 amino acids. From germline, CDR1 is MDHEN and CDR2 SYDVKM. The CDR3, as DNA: TGTGCCAGCGAGACCCAGGGTTGGACTGAAGCTTTCTTT. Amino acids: CASETQGWTEAFF.